This entry lists 21 T cell receptor beta chains sequenced from one sample in a study of control samples from healthy donors and cancer patients. Data came from immunoSEQ multiplex PCR; TCRdb stores just in-frame clones and leaves some out. The sample lists over 30,000 clones; about 88% were seen once. What was sequenced was PBMCs. These receptors originate from a woman aged 40 to 49 with lung cancer.

The chain joins TRBV7-2 to TRBJ2-5; no clear D gene. The CDR3 runs 14 residues. Deletions cut 3 bases from V and 1 base from J, with 9 bases between. Per the germline V gene, CDR1 is SGHTA and CDR2 is FQGNSA. As DNA, the CDR3 is TGTGCCAGCAGCTTGTCCGGACCCCAAGAGACCCAGTACTTC. Protein: CASSLSGPQETQYF.

This chain joins TRBV19 and TRBJ2-3; D is possibly TRBD2 (6 bases). The germline V gene encodes CDR1 LNHDA and CDR2 SQIVND (reference sequence). The CDR3 has 21 amino acids. The V and J ends lost 6 bases and 0 bases respectively, with 31 bases between them. This chain's CDR3 is CASRFNGGYTLAVASTDTQYF. In nucleotides, the CDR3 is TGTGCCAGTAGATTTAATGGGGGGTATACATTGGCGGTGGCTAGCACAGATACGCAGTATTTT.

This rearrangement joins TRBV13 to TRBJ2-3, with 7 bases identical to TRBD2. V trimming: 5 bases; J trimming: 1 base; junction bases outside the gene matches: 0. This CDR3 is 13 amino acids long. Germline lookup yields CDR1 PRHDT and CDR2 FYEKMQ (reference sequence). CDR3 protein: CASSGGGTDTQYF. The CDR3 DNA is TGTGCCAGCAGCGGGGGGGGCACAGATACGCAGTATTTT.

The V and J genes are TRBV7-3 and TRBJ1-1; a weak D match, TRBD1 (5 bases). CDR1 SGHTA and CDR2 FQGTGA come from the germline V gene. Trimming removed 2 bases at V and 6 bases at J, with 7 bases between. CDR3 length: 12 amino acids. CDR3 region: CASSLGGSEAFF. CDR3 sequence (DNA): TGTGCCAGCAGCTTAGGGGGGTCTGAAGCTTTCTTT.

The gene calls are TRBV3-1 (or the pseudogene TRBV3-2) and TRBJ1-2, with a weak D call TRBD1 (5 bases). The CDR3 covers 14 residues. Trimming took 5 bases from V and 4 from J, leaving 14 bases between them. Germline V gene data show CDR1 as LGHDT and CDR2 as YNNKEL (reference sequence). In nucleotides, the CDR3 is TGTGCCAGCAGCGAGGTGGGGGTCGCCTATGGCTACACCTTC. It is translated as CASSEVGVAYGYTF.

The chain recombines TRBV2 with TRBJ2-6; 11 bases match TRBD2. There are 17 residues in the CDR3. V shed 6 bases, J shed 2 bases, and the junction held 6 bases outside the gene matches. Germline CDR1 SNHLY, CDR2 FYNNEI. The CDR3 coding sequence is TGTGCCAGCAGATGGGAACTAGCGGGGGCTGGGGCCAACGTCCTGACTTTC. Residues: CASRWELAGAGANVLTF.

The chain employs TRBV14 and TRBJ1-2; the D is unclear. There are 14 residues in the CDR3. Per the germline V gene, CDR1 is SGHDN and CDR2 is FVKESK. The V end was cut by 6 bases, the J end by 8 bases, with 19 bases between. The DNA of the CDR3 is TGTGCCAGCAGTCCTGAGGAACCGGCTCGGGGCTACACCTTC. Amino acids: CASSPEEPARGYTF. The full variable domain, rest sourced from reference TRBV14 and TRBJ1-2, is EAGVTQFPSHSVIEKGQTVTLRCDPISGHDNLYWYRRVMGKEIKFLLHFVKESKQDESGMPNNRFLAERTGGTYSTLKVQPAELEDSGVYFCASSPEEPARGYTFGSGTRLTVV.

The V call is TRBV2, the J call TRBJ1-5; 8 bases are a match to TRBD1. The CDR3 spans 15 residues. The germline CDR1 and CDR2 sequences are SNHLY and FYNNEI. V lost 2 bases to trimming and J lost 7 bases; unmatched junction nucleotides: 7. The chain's CDR3 is CASSESRTGRQPQHF. The CDR3 nucleotides read TGTGCCAGCAGTGAATCTCGGACAGGGCGACAGCCCCAGCATTTT.

The genes are TRBV19 and TRBJ1-3, with TRBD1 matching over 10 bases. The junction had 8 bases not matched to a gene; V was cut back by 5 bases and J by 7 bases. Per the germline V gene, CDR1 is LNHDA and CDR2 is SQIVND (reference sequence). The CDR3 is 15 amino acids. For the CDR3, the DNA is TGTGCCAGTAGTTACTCCCGGGACAGGGGTAACACCATATATTTT. Its protein is CASSYSRDRGNTIYF.

V gene TRBV2 combines with J gene TRBJ2-2; a weak D match, TRBD2 (5 bases). Trimming stripped 2 bases from V and 0 bases from J, with 16 bases between. Per germline, CDR1 SNHLY and CDR2 FYNNEI. CDR3 length: 18 amino acids. CDR3 nucleotide sequence: TGTGCCAGCAGTGAATGGAGCCGGTTAGCGACGAACACCGGGGAGCTGTTTTTT. Encoded protein: CASSEWSRLATNTGELFF.

The chain employs TRBV12-3 or TRBV12-4 and TRBJ1-2; D is unclear. The CDR3 loop spans 13 amino acids. V was clipped by 1 base and J by 7 bases, with 10 bases between them. The CDR3 sequence: CASSLGATPGYTF. As DNA, the CDR3 is TGTGCCAGCAGTTTAGGGGCGACCCCTGGCTACACCTTC.

The chain recombines TRBV24-1 with TRBJ2-5, with D hard to call. Germline CDR1 and CDR2: KGHDR and SFDVKD. V dropped 0 bases and J dropped 9 bases, with 10 bases sitting between them. The CDR3 loop spans 13 amino acids. The CDR3 sequence is CATSDLGKDAQYF. Here the CDR3 DNA reads TGTGCCACCAGTGATTTGGGGAAGGATGCCCAGTACTTC.

The V and J genes are TRBV6-5 and TRBJ2-7; 9 bases map to TRBD1. This CDR3 contains 15 residues. From germline, CDR1 is MNHEY and CDR2 SVGAGI. V was pared by 5 bases and J by 1 base, with 6 bases of the junction left unmatched. The CDR3 sequence: CASSLDGQGSYEQYF. The CDR3 coding sequence is TGTGCCAGCAGTCTTGACGGACAGGGGTCCTACGAGCAGTACTTC.

This clone was observed once. V gene TRBV2 combines with J gene TRBJ1-6; the D gene is possibly TRBD1 (6 bases). The ends were cut back, 7 bases at V and 6 bases at J, with 16 bases in the middle. CDR1 SNHLY and CDR2 FYNNEI come from the germline V gene. The CDR3 is made up of 15 amino acids. The CDR3: CASNHRELGNSPLHF. DNA for the CDR3: TGTGCCAGCAATCACAGGGAACTCGGTAATTCACCCCTCCACTTT.

The chain combines TRBV5-4 with TRBJ1-3; 7 bases line up with TRBD1. The CDR3 spans 16 residues. Germline V CDR1 and CDR2: SGHNT, YYREEE (reference sequence). The V segment lost 3 bases and the J segment 0 bases; nucleotides outside the gene matches: 6. The CDR3 sequence is CASSSGTDYSGNTIYF. CDR3 DNA: TGTGCCAGCAGCTCGGGGACAGATTACTCTGGAAACACCATATATTTT.

The rearrangement uses TRBV7-3 and TRBJ1-2; 9 bases are shared with TRBD1. V dropped 5 bases and J dropped 4; count of bases not matched to a gene: 14. Germline CDR1 reads SGHTA; CDR2 reads FQGTGA. The CDR3 contains 17 residues. CDR3 loop: CASSTNLPGTGTYGYTF. In nucleotides, the CDR3 is TGTGCCAGCAGCACTAACCTACCCGGGACAGGGACCTATGGCTACACCTTC.

The chain carries TRBV7-3 and TRBJ2-5; a weak D match, TRBD1 (5 bases). The V gene lost 5 bases and the J gene lost 5 bases, with 9 bases spanning the gap. The CDR3 has 12 amino acids. Germline V lookup: CDR1 SGHTA, CDR2 FQGTGA. The CDR3 region has the DNA TGTGCCAGCAGCCCCTCAGGGGAGACCCAGTACTTC. Its translation: CASSPSGETQYF.

CDR3 residues: CASSPGDIGFGYTF. As DNA, the CDR3 is TGTGCCAGCTCACCAGGTGACATCGGTTTTGGCTACACCTTC. This chain joins TRBV18 and TRBJ1-2, with D unresolved. CDR1 is KGHSH and CDR2 is LQKENI in the germline V gene. The CDR3 runs to 14 residues. Between the trimmed V and J ends, which lost 2 bases and 7 bases, there was a span of 14 bases.

The chain joins TRBV28 to TRBJ1-5; D call uncertain. Deletions cut 2 bases from V and 0 bases from J, with 8 bases between. This CDR3 has 15 residues. Germline-derived CDR1 and CDR2 are MDHEN and SYDVKM. The CDR3, as DNA: TGTGCCAGCAGTTTAGGCTATTTTAGCAATCAGCCCCAGCATTTT. It translates to CASSLGYFSNQPQHF.

This clone was seen only a few times. The chain has TRBV7-8 and TRBJ2-1; D gene unclear. This CDR3 has 15 residues. V lost 5 bases to trimming and J lost 7 bases, with 18 bases between them. CDR1 SGHVS and CDR2 FQNEAQ come from the germline V gene. The CDR3 coding sequence is TGTGCCAGCAGCCTCCGGGTTGCGGCTGTGAATGAGCAGTTCTTC. It specifies CASSLRVAAVNEQFF.

The V call is TRBV4-2, the J call TRBJ1-1, with D possibly matching TRBD1 (6 bases). V was shortened by 5 bases and J by 4 bases, with 14 bases between the two germline ends. The CDR3 loop spans 14 amino acids. Germline V gives CDR1 LGHNA, CDR2 YNFKEQ. The DNA for the CDR3 is TGTGCCAGCAGCACCGGGGGGCTGGGCACTGAAGCTTTCTTT. It codes for CASSTGGLGTEAFF.